The 19 T cell receptor beta chains below come from one sample, sequenced in a study of blood T cell repertoires in COVID-19. Only in-frame clones appear in the TCRdb table, and some are missing; sequencing was by immunoSEQ multiplex PCR. The top ten clones hold 3.2% of a sample with 150,000 to 200,000 clones, 84% of them seen once. The sequenced sample consisted of PBMCs or T cells enriched from blood (not recorded which). The receptors were sampled from a woman in her 30s who had been exposed to COVID-19.

Only a few counts were recorded for this clone. The chain is built from TRBV2 and TRBJ2-3; the D gene is possibly TRBD2 (6 bases). Trimming left V 6 bases short and J 4 bases short, with 11 bases between. The CDR3 is 13 residues long. From germline, CDR1 is SNHLY and CDR2 FYNNEI. In DNA, the CDR3 is TGTGCCAGCAGAGCGCGGGGCTCAGATACGCAGTATTTT. Protein sequence: CASRARGSDTQYF.

The chain combines TRBV15 with TRBJ1-5; no clear D. V was pared by 1 base and J by 0 bases, with 10 bases between. The CDR3 is 16 amino acids. Germline V gene lookup returns CDR1 LNHNV and CDR2 YYDKDF (reference sequence). CDR3 in amino acids: CATSRAGQYSNQPQHF. CDR3 nucleotides: TGTGCCACCAGCAGAGCTGGTCAGTATAGCAATCAGCCCCAGCATTTT.

This chain connects TRBV10-3 to TRBJ1-1, with TRBD1 matching 7 bases. Germline CDR1 and CDR2: ENHRY and SYGVKD. Unmatched junction bases numbered 7, after V lost 9 bases and J lost 6 bases. The CDR3 totals 12 residues. CDR3 sequence: CAIRGQEAEAFF. The CDR3 DNA reads TGTGCCATAAGGGGGCAGGAGGCTGAAGCTTTCTTT.

The chain joins TRBV5-4 to TRBJ2-3; 11 bases line up with TRBD2. Germline trimming cut 5 bases from V and 5 bases from J; bases unmatched to any gene: 7. The CDR3 spans 15 residues. The germline V gene encodes CDR1 SGHNT and CDR2 YYREEE (reference sequence). The CDR3 is CASSSGGAPLDTQYF. The CDR3 coding sequence is TGTGCCAGCAGTAGCGGGGGGGCCCCCCTAGATACGCAGTATTTT.

V gene TRBV2 combines with J gene TRBJ2-5; TRBD2 matches at 9 bases. Unmatched junction bases numbered 7, after V lost 4 bases and J lost 4 bases. The CDR3 extends over 15 amino acids. The germline V gene encodes CDR1 SNHLY and CDR2 FYNNEI. The CDR3 region has the DNA TGTGCCAGCAGTGTGGCGGGGGGGATTTTAGAGACCCAGTACTTC. This translates into CASSVAGGILETQYF.

The chain uses TRBV5-1 and TRBJ2-3; 12 positions agree with TRBD2. This CDR3 is 16 amino acids long. The trim removed 3 bases at V and 6 bases at J, leaving 8 bases unmatched. From germline, CDR1 is SGHRS and CDR2 YFSETQ. CDR3 nucleotides: TGCGCCAGCAGCTCGTGGGCTAGCGGGGGGGTCGATACGCAGTATTTT. It codes for CASSSWASGGVDTQYF.

This clone was recorded only once. J is TRBJ2-3 and V is TRBV29-1; D is undetermined. CDR1 is SQVTM, CDR2 ANQGSEA, per germline. Deletions cut 3 bases from V and 2 bases from J, with 9 bases between. The CDR3 length is 13 residues. CDR3 bases: TGCAGCGTTGAGCGAGTAAACACAGATACGCAGTATTTT. Its protein product is CSVERVNTDTQYF.

In its sample, this clone was seen a few times. The rearrangement links TRBV18 to TRBJ1-1; 7 bases are shared with TRBD1. Trimming removed 6 bases from V and 1 base from J; junction bases left unmatched: 5. There are 14 residues in the CDR3. CDR1 KGHSH and CDR2 LQKENI come from the germline V gene. The CDR3 DNA follows: TGTGCCAGCTCTAGGACAGGAGAGAACACTGAAGCTTTCTTT. The encoded protein is CASSRTGENTEAFF.

Of note for this clone: Sequence at one end of the junction differs from germline and may be a read error. The rearrangement uses TRBV6-5 and TRBJ1-3; D remains unclear. This CDR3 is built from 14 residues. The germline gives CDR1 MNHEY, CDR2 SVGAGI. In DNA, the CDR3 is TGTGCCAGCCGAGGAAACCCCTCTGGGAACACCATATATTTT. Translating it yields CASRGNPSGNTIYF.

The V call is TRBV21-1, the J call TRBJ2-5; the listed D gene, TRBD1, was not tested against the DNA. TRBV21-1 is a pseudogene segment. The CDR3 loop spans 15 amino acids. The CDR3 sequence is CAIQKNPGQQETQYF. The CDR3 coding sequence is TGTGCCATCCAGAAAAACCCGGGACAGCAAGAGACCCAGTACTTC.

The gene calls are TRBV27 and TRBJ2-1; 10 bases are a match to TRBD2. The CDR3 sequence is 16 residues long. The ends lost 4 bases at V and 3 bases at J; junction bases unmatched: 6. Germline values: CDR1 MNHEY, CDR2 SMNVEV (reference sequence). The CDR3 coding sequence is TGTGCCAGCAGTTCCCCGGCTAGCGGGAGCTACAATGAGCAGTTCTTC. Translation: CASSSPASGSYNEQFF.

The CDR3 DNA reads TGTGCCAGCAGTACTCGGACACCCCGGATGGAGCAGTTCTTC. Translating gives CASSTRTPRMEQFF. This chain uses TRBV6-5 with TRBJ2-1, with D possibly being TRBD1 (5 bases). V was trimmed by 5 bases and J by 10 bases, leaving 18 bases between them. This CDR3 spans 14 amino acids. Looked up from germline, CDR1 is MNHEY and CDR2 is SVGAGI.

J is TRBJ2-1 and V is TRBV27, with TRBD2 identical over 11 bases. The CDR3 runs to 13 residues. The germline V gene has CDR1 MNHEY and CDR2 SMNVEV (reference sequence). J gave up 8 bases and V 5 bases, and 2 bases lay outside the gene matches. In DNA, the CDR3 is TGTGCCAGCAGTCGACTAGCGGGGTATGAGCAGTTCTTC. This codes for CASSRLAGYEQFF.

The chain combines TRBV5-1 with TRBJ1-1, with D possibly matching TRBD1 (6 bases). Per germline, CDR1 SGHRS and CDR2 YFSETQ. The CDR3 loop spans 12 amino acids. The ends were cut back, 4 bases at V and 6 bases at J, with 10 bases in the middle. This CDR3 reads CASSKTGPEAFF. The CDR3, as DNA: TGCGCCAGCAGCAAGACAGGCCCTGAAGCTTTCTTT.

This chain links TRBV11-2 with TRBJ1-5, with 7 bases aligning to TRBD1. Trimming at V came to 5 bases and at J to 6 bases, leaving 10 bases not matched to a gene. Per the germline V gene, CDR1 is SGHAT and CDR2 is FQNNGV. CDR3 length equals 15 residues. For the CDR3, the DNA is TGTGCCAGCAGCCCCGGAAGGGGGCGAGGTCAGCCCCAGCATTTT. It translates to CASSPGRGRGQPQHF.

This clone has a single count. This chain joins TRBV11-2 and TRBJ1-5; tentative D call: TRBD1 (6 bases). V was trimmed by 5 bases and J by 5 bases, leaving 13 bases between them. The germline gives CDR1 SGHAT, CDR2 FQNNGV. The CDR3 is made up of 14 amino acids. CDR3 region: CASSAGAKDQPQHF. For the CDR3, the DNA is TGTGCCAGCAGCGCAGGGGCTAAGGATCAGCCCCAGCATTTT.

The chain couples TRBV7-9 to TRBJ2-1, with 7 bases identical to TRBD1. J was trimmed by 7 bases and V by 3 bases; bases with no gene match: 9. The CDR3 contains 15 residues. Germline CDR1 SEHNR, CDR2 FQNEAQ (reference sequence). The DNA of the CDR3 is TGTGCCAGCAGCTTCGGGCAGGGGGACGGGAATGAGCAGTTCTTC. The encoded protein is CASSFGQGDGNEQFF.

The V call is TRBV10-2, the J call TRBJ2-7; D is possibly TRBD1 (6 bases). V gave up 3 bases and J gave up 0 bases, with 12 bases separating them. CDR1 and CDR2 (germline): WSHSY, SAAADI. The CDR3 runs to 15 residues. CDR3 region: CASSDGTLSSYEQYF. As DNA, the CDR3 is TGCGCCAGCAGTGACGGGACATTGAGCTCCTACGAGCAGTACTTC.

This clone has only a few counts. This chain joins TRBV4-3 and TRBJ1-4; 7 bases are a match to TRBD1. Germline-derived CDR1 and CDR2 are LGHNA and YSLEER. The CDR3 runs to 14 residues. The V gene end was trimmed by 1 base and the J gene end by 10 bases; junction bases not matched to a gene: 6. The CDR3: CASSQARTGGKLFF. The CDR3 nucleotides read TGCGCCAGCAGCCAAGCCCGGACAGGTGGAAAACTGTTTTTT.